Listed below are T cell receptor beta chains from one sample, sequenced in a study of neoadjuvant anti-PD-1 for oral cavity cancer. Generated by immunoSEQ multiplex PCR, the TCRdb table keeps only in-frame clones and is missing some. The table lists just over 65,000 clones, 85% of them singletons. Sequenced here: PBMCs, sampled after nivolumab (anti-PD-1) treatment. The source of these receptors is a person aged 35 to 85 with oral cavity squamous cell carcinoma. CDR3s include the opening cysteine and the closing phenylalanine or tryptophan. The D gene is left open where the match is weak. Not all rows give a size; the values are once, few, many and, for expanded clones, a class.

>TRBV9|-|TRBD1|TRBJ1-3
CASSVRDRLSGNTIYF
TGTGCCAGCAGCGTTCGGGACAGGCTATCTGGAAACACCATATATTTT
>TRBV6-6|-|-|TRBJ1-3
CASRPRRENGNTIYF
TGTGCCAGCAGACCCCGCCGAGAGAATGGAAACACCATATATTTT
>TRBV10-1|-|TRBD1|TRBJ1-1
CASSESKRTGGCAFF
TGCGCCAGCAGTGAGTCGAAAAGGACAGGGGGCTGCGCTTTCTTT
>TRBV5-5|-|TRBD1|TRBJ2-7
CASSFSQGAVGEQYF
TGTGCCAGCAGCTTCTCTCAGGGGGCAGTCGGCGAGCAGTACTTC
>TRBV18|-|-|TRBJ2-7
CASSPGGQIYEQYF
TGTGCCAGCTCACCGGGGGGACAGATATACGAGCAGTACTTC
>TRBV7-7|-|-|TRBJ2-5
CASSSLGDTQYF
TGTGCTAGCAGCTCACTCGGTGATACCCAGTACTTC
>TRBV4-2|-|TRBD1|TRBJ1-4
CASSQVPGGGDATNEKLFF
TGTGCCAGCAGCCAAGTTCCAGGGGGAGGTGATGCAACTAATGAAAAACTGTTTTTT
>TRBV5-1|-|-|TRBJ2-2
CASSAGLTQVATGELFF
TGCGCCAGCAGCGCGGGACTCACCCAGGTTGCGACCGGGGAGCTGTTTTTT
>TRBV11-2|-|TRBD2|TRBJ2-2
CASSSGLAGNTGELFF
TGTGCCAGCAGCTCCGGACTAGCGGGTAACACCGGGGAGCTGTTTTTT
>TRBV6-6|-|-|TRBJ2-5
CASSYSNTAETQYF
TGTGCCAGCAGTTACTCGAATACCGCGGAGACCCAGTACTTC
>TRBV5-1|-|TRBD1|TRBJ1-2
CASSLGDRVYGYTF
TGCGCCAGCAGCTTGGGGGACAGGGTGTATGGCTACACCTTC
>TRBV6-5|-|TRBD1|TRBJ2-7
CASSRTGTGVYEQYF
TGTGCCAGCAGTAGAACCGGGACAGGTGTCTACGAGCAGTACTTC
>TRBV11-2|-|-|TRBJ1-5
CASSQQDGPQHF
TGTGCCAGCAGCCAACAAGACGGGCCCCAGCATTTT
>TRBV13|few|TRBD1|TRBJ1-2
CASSLGQGIVYGYTF
TGTGCCAGCAGCCTAGGACAGGGGATCGTTTATGGCTACACCTTC
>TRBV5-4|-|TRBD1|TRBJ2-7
CASSLGDRGTEQYF
TGTGCCAGCAGCTTGGGCGACAGGGGGACCGAGCAGTACTTC
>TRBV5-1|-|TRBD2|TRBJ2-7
CASTRGGGTYEQYF
TGCGCCAGCACCCGTGGCGGGGGTACCTACGAGCAGTACTTC
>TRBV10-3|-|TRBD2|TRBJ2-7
CAINSGSLNEQYF
TGTGCCATCAATAGCGGGAGTCTCAACGAGCAGTACTTC
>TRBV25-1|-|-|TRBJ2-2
CASSDARSTGELFF
TGTGCCAGCAGTGACGCGCGGAGCACCGGGGAGCTGTTTTTT
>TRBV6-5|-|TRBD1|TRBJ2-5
CATKVPGQGLETQYF
TGTGCCACGAAGGTGCCTGGACAGGGATTAGAGACCCAGTACTTC
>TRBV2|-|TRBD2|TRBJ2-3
CASSYGTTTDTQYF
TGTGCCAGCAGTTACGGGACTACCACAGATACGCAGTATTTT
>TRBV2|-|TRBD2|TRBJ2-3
CASREIAGHTQYF
TGTGCCAGCAGAGAGATAGCGGGTCATACGCAGTATTTT
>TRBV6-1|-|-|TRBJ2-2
CASSEAVSSGTTNTGELFF
TGTGCCAGCAGTGAAGCTGTTAGTTCGGGGACAACAAACACCGGGGAGCTGTTTTTT
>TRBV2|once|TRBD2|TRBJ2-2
CASSARRTSGALNTGELFF
TGTGCCAGCAGTGCCAGACGGACTAGCGGAGCCCTGAACACCGGGGAGCTGTTTTTT
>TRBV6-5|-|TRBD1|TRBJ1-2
CASSTSGTGEHGYTF
TGTGCCAGCAGTACGTCCGGGACAGGGGAGCATGGCTACACCTTC
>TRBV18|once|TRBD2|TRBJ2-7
CASSPSAISGSYEQYF
TGTGCCAGCTCACCAAGTGCAATAAGCGGGAGTTACGAGCAGTACTTC
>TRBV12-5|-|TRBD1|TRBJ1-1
CASGSTGQGMGNTEAFF
TGTGCTAGTGGTTCCACCGGACAGGGGATGGGGAACACTGAAGCTTTCTTT
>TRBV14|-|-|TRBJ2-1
CASSAARFEQFF
TGTGCCAGCAGCGCTGCCAGATTTGAGCAGTTCTTC
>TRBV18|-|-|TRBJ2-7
CASSNRDIVFGEQYF
TGTGCCAGCTCAAACCGGGACATCGTCTTTGGGGAGCAGTACTTC
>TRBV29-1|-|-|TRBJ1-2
CSVEDEVVSPASGYTF
TGCAGCGTTGAAGATGAGGTCGTTTCACCCGCGTCGGGCTACACCTTC
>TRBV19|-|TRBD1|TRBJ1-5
CASMQGAGQPQHF
TGTGCCAGCATGCAGGGGGCAGGTCAGCCCCAGCATTTT
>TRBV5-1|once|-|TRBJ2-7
CASSLGAGSYEQYF
TGCGCCAGCAGCTTGGGGGCGGGGTCCTACGAGCAGTACTTC
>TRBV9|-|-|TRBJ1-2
CASSAPRAGGAYGYTF
TGTGCCAGCAGCGCCCCGCGGGCGGGAGGCGCCTATGGCTACACCTTC
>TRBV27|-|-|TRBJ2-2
CASSQTPSAAGELFF
TGTGCCAGCAGCCAAACGCCCTCTGCCGCCGGGGAGCTGTTTTTT
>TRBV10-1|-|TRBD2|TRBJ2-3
CASSGISGRWDSMNTQYF
TGCGCCAGCAGTGGTATTAGCGGGAGGTGGGATAGCATGAATACGCAGTATTTT
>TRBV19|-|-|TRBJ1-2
CASSLPIGGLTGYTF
TGTGCCAGTAGTCTGCCTATAGGGGGGCTGACCGGCTACACCTTC
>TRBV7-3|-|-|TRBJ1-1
CASSEGPNTEAFF
TGTGCCAGCAGCGAGGGGCCGAACACTGAAGCTTTCTTT
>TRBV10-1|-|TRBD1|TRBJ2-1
CASRDRPRGEQFF
TGCGCCAGCAGGGACAGGCCGAGGGGTGAGCAGTTCTTC
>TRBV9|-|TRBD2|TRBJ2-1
CASSLAGVGVNEQFF
TGTGCCAGCAGCCTAGCGGGAGTAGGAGTCAATGAGCAGTTCTTC
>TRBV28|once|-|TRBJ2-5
CASSLFQGNQETQYF
TGTGCCAGCAGTTTGTTCCAGGGGAATCAAGAGACCCAGTACTTC
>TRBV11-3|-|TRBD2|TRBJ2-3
CASSSGTSGSTDTQYF
TGTGCCAGCAGCTCCGGGACTAGCGGTAGCACAGATACGCAGTATTTT
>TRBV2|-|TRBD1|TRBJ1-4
CASSQQGAGGEKLFF
TGTGCCAGCAGTCAGCAGGGGGCCGGGGGAGAAAAACTGTTTTTT
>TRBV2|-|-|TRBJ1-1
CASKGPGTEAFF
TGTGCCAGCAAAGGCCCGGGCACTGAAGCTTTCTTT
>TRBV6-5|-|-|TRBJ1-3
CASSYGALGNTIYF
TGTGCCAGCAGTTATGGGGCCCTAGGAAACACCATATATTTT
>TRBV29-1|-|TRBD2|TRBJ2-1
CSVGGLAGPDEQFF
TGCAGCGTTGGGGGACTAGCGGGGCCCGATGAGCAGTTCTTC
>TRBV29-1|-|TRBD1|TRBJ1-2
CSVDDSPGQGFNGYGYTF
TGCAGCGTTGATGATTCCCCGGGACAGGGTTTTAATGGCTATGGCTACACCTTC
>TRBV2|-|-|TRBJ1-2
CASSAGIYGYTF
TGTGCCAGCAGTGCGGGAATCTATGGCTACACCTTC
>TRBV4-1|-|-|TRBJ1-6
CASSQVGQSSYNSPLHF
TGCGCCAGCAGCCAAGTAGGACAGAGCTCCTATAATTCACCCCTCCACTTT
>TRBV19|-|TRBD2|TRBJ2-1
CASSTGRLAGSYNEQFF
TGTGCCAGTAGTACGGGACGACTAGCGGGTTCCTACAATGAGCAGTTCTTC
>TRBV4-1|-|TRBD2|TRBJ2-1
CASSQVDLGLAVSNEQFF
TGCGCCAGCAGCCAAGTGGATCTGGGACTAGCGGTTTCCAATGAGCAGTTCTTC
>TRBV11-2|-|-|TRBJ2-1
CASLNTDEQFF
TGTGCCAGCCTCAATACCGATGAGCAGTTCTTC
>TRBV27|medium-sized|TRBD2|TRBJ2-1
CASRSGTSGNNEQFF
TGTGCCAGCAGGTCCGGGACTAGCGGGAACAATGAGCAGTTCTTC
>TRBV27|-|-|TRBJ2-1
CASSWLGNEQFF
TGTGCCAGCAGTTGGTTAGGCAATGAGCAGTTCTTC
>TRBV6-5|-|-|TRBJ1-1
CASKGETEAFF
TGTGCCAGCAAGGGGGAGACTGAAGCTTTCTTT